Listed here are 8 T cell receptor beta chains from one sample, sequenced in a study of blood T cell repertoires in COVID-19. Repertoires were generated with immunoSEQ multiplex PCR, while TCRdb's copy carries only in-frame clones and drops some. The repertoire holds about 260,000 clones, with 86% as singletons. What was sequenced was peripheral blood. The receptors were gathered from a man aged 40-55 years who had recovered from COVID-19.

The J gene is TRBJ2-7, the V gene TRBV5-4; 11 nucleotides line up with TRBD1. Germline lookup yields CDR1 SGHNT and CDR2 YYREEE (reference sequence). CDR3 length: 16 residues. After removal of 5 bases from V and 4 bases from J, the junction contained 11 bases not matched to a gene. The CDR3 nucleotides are TGTGCCAGCAGTGATCCGGGACAGGGGGACCGGTACGAGCAGTACTTC. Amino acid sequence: CASSDPGQGDRYEQYF.

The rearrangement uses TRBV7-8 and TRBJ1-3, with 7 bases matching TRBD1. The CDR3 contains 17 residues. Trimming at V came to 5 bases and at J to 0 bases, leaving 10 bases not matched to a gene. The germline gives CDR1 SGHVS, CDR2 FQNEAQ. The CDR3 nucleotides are TGTGCCAGCAGCCTCCCTAGACAGGGTATCTCTGGAAACACCATATATTTT. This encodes CASSLPRQGISGNTIYF.

CDR3 protein: CASSDQREFIHEQFF. The DNA for the CDR3 is TGTGCCAGCAGCGATCAGCGGGAGTTTATCCATGAGCAGTTCTTC. The chain links TRBV9 to TRBJ2-1; 8 bases fit TRBD2. J was trimmed by 8 bases and V by 3 bases; bases with no gene match: 10. This CDR3 is built from 15 residues. Germline V gene sequence: CDR1 SGDLS, CDR2 YYNGEE.

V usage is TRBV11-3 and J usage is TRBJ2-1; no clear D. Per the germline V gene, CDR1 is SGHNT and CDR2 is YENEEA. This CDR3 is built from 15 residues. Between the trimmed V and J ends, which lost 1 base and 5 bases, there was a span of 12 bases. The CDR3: CASSLGPGSHNEQFF. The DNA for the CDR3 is TGTGCCAGCAGCTTAGGGCCAGGATCCCACAATGAGCAGTTCTTC.

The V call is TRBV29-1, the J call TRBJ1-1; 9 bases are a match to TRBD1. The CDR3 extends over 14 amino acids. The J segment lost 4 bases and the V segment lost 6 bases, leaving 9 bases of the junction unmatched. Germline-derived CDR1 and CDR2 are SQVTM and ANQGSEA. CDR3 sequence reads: CSVGTGTGSTEAFF. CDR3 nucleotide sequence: TGCAGCGTGGGAACCGGGACAGGGTCCACTGAAGCTTTCTTT.

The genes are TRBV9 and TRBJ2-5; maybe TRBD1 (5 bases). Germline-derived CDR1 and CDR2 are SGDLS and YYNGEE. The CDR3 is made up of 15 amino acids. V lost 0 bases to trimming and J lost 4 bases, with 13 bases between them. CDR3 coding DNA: TGTGCCAGCAGCGTAGTTGTCAGGGCCAGAGAGACCCAGTACTTC. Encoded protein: CASSVVVRARETQYF. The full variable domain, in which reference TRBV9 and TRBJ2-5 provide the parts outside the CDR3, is DSGVTQTPKHLITATGQRVTLRCSPRSGDLSVYWYQQSLDQGLQFLIQYYNGEERAKGNILERFSAQQFPDLHSELNLSSLELGDSALYFCASSVVVRARETQYFGPGTRLLVL.

The DNA for the CDR3 is TGTGCCAGCAGCTTAAGAGCGGGGGGGTTTGCAGATACGCAGTATTTT. As protein: CASSLRAGGFADTQYF. The V and J genes are TRBV7-7 and TRBJ2-3, with TRBD2 identical over 10 bases. V gave up 2 bases and J gave up 4 bases; unmatched junction bases: 6. Germline loops: CDR1 SSHAT, CDR2 FNYEAQ (reference sequence). The CDR3 consists of 16 residues.

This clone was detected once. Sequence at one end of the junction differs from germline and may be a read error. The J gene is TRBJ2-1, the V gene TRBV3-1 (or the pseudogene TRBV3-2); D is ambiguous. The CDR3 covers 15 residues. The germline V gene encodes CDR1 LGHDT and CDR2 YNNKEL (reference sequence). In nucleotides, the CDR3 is TGTGCCAGCAGCCCTATCTACGGTCTCTACGATGAGCAGTTCTTC. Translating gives CASSPIYGLYDEQFF.